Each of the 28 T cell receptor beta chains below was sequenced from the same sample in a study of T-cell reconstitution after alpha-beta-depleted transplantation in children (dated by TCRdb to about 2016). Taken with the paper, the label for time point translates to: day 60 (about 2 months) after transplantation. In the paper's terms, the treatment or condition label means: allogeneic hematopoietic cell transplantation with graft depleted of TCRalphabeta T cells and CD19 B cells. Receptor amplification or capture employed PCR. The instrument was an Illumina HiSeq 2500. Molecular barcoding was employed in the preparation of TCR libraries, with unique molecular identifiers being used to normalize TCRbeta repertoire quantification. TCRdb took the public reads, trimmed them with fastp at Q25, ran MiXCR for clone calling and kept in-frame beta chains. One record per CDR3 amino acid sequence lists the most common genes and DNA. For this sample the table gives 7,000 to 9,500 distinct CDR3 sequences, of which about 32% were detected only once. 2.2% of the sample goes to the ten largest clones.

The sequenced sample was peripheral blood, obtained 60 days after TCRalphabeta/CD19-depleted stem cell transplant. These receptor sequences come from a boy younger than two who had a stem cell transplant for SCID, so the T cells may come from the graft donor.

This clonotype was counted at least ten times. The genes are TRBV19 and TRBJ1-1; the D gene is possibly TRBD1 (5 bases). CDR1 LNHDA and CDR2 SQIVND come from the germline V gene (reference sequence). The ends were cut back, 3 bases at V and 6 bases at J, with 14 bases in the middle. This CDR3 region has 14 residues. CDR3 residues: CASSIFRQGAEAFF. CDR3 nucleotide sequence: TGTGCCAGTAGTATCTTCCGCCAGGGAGCTGAAGCTTTCTTT. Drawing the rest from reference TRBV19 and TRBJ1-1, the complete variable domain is DGGITQSPKYLFRKEGQNVTLSCEQNLNHDAMYWYRQDPGQGLRLIYYSQIVNDFQKGDIAEGYSVSREKKESFPLTVTSAQKNPTAFYLCASSIFRQGAEAFFGQGTRLTVV.

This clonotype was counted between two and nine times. DNA of the CDR3: TGTGCCAGCAGTTTACGTGGCGGGGAGCTGTTTTTT. Amino acid sequence: CASSLRGGELFF. This sequence joins TRBV12-3 or TRBV12-4 and TRBJ2-2; D is uncertain. Trimming took 2 bases from V and 7 from J, leaving 5 bases between them. The CDR3 is made up of 12 amino acids.

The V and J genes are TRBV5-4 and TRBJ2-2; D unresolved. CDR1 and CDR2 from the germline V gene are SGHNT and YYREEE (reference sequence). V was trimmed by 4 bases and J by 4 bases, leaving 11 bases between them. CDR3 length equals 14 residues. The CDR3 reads CASSLGLPTGELFF. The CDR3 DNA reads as TGTGCCAGCAGCCTTGGGCTTCCCACCGGGGAGCTGTTTTTT.

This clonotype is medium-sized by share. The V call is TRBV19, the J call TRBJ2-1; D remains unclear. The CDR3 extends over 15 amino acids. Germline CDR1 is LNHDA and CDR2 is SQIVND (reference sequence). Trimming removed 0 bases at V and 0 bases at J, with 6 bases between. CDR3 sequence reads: CASSIDSSSYNEQFF. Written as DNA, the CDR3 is TGTGCCAGTAGTATAGACAGTAGCTCCTACAATGAGCAGTTCTTC.

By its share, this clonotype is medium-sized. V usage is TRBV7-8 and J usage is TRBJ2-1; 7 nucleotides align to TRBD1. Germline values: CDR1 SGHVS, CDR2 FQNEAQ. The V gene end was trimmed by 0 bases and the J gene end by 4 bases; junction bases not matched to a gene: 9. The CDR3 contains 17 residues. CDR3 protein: CASSLAGWDRLYNEQFF. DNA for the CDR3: TGTGCCAGCAGCTTAGCCGGGTGGGACAGACTATACAATGAGCAGTTCTTC.

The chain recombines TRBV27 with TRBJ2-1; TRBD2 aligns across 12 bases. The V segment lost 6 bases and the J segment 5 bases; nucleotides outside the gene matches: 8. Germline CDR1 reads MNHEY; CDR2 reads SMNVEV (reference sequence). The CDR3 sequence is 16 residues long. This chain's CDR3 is CASSKTRTSGDNEQFF. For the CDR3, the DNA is TGTGCCAGCAGCAAGACAAGGACTAGCGGGGACAATGAGCAGTTCTTC.

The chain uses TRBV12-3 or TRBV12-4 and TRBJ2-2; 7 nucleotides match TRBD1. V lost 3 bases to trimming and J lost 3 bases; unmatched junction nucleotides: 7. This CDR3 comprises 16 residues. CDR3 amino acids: CASSFYAGGYTGELFF. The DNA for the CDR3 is TGTGCCAGCAGTTTCTATGCAGGGGGATACACCGGGGAGCTGTTTTTT.

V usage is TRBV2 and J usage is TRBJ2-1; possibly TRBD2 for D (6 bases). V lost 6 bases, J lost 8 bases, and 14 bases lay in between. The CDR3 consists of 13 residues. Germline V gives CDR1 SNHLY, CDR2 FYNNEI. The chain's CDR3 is CASSAGNGDEQFF. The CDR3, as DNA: TGTGCCAGCAGCGCGGGGAATGGCGATGAGCAGTTCTTC.

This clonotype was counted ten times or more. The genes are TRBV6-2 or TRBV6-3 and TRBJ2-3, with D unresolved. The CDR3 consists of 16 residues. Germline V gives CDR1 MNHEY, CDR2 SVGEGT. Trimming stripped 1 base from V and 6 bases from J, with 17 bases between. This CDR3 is CASSYYGSYKKDTQYF. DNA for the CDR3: TGTGCCAGCAGTTACTATGGTTCCTATAAAAAGGATACGCAGTATTTT.

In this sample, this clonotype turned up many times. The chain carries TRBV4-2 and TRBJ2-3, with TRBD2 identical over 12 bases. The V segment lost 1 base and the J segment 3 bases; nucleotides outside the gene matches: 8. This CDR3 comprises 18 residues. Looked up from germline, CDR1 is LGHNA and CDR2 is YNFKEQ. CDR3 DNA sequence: TGTGCCAGCAGCCAAGGCCCAAAGACTAGCGGGGGTACAGATACGCAGTATTTT. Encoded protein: CASSQGPKTSGGTDTQYF.

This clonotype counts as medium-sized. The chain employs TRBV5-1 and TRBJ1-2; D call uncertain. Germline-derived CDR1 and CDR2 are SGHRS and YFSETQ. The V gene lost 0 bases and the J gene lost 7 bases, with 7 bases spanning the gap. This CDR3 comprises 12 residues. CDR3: CASSLGGRGYTF. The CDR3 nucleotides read TGCGCCAGCAGCTTGGGCGGTCGTGGCTACACCTTC.

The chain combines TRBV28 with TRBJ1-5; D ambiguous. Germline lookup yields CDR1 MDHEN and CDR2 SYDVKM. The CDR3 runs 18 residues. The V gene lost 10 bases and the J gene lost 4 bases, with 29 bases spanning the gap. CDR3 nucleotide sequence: TGTGCCATGGGCCCCGGGCTCCTCTGCGGGCCACGGAATCAGCCCCAGCATTTT. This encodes CAMGPGLLCGPRNQPQHF.

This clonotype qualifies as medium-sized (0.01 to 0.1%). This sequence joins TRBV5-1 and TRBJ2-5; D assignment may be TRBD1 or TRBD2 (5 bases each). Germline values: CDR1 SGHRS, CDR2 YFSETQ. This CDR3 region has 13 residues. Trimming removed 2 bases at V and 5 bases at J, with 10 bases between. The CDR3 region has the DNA TGCGCCAGCAGCTTCCGGGGCCGGGAGACCCAGTACTTC. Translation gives CASSFRGRETQYF.

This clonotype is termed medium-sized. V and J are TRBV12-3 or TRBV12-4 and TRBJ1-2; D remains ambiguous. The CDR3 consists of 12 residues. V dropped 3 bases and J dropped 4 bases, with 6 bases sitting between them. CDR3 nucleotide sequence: TGTGCCAGCAGTTTGGCAGGCTATGGCTACACCTTC. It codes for CASSLAGYGYTF.

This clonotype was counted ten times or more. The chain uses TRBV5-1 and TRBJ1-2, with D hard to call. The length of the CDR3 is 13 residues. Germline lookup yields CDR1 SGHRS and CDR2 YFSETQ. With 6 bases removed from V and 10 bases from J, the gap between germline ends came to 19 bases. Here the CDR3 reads CASIPVRGTVYTF. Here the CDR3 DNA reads TGCGCCAGCATCCCCGTGAGAGGCACGGTCTACACCTTC.

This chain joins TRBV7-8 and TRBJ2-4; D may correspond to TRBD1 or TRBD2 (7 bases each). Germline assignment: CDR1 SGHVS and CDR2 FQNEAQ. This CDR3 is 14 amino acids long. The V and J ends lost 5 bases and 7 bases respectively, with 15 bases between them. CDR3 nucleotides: TGTGCCAGCAGCCCACAGGGGAGGGTGAACATTCAGTACTTC. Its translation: CASSPQGRVNIQYF. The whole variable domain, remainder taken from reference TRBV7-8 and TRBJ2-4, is GAGVSQSPRYKVAKRGQDVALRCDPISGHVSLFWYQQALGQGPEFLTYFQNEAQLDKSGLPSDRFFAERPEGSVSTLKIQRTQQEDSAVYLCASSPQGRVNIQYFGAGTRLSVL.

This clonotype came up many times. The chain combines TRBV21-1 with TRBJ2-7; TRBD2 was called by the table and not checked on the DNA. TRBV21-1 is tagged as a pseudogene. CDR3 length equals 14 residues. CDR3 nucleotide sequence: TGTGCCAGCAGCACCTTTAGCGGGGCGAGGGAGCAGTACTTC. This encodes CASSTFSGAREQYF.

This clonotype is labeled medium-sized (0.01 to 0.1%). In nucleotides, the CDR3 is TGCAGTGCTTCCGGGGTAGGCGGATGGAATGAGCAGTTCTTC. Its protein product is CSASGVGGWNEQFF. V and J are TRBV20-1 and TRBJ2-1, with D possibly matching TRBD2 (5 bases). The CDR3 is 14 residues long. Germline loops: CDR1 DFQATT, CDR2 SNEGSKA (reference sequence). V was cut by 5 bases and J by 7 bases, with 18 bases left in between.

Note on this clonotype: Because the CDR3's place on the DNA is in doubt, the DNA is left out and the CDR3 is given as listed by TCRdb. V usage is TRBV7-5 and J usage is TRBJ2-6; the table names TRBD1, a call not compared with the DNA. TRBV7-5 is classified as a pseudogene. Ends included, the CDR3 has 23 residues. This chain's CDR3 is CISVPEAYTVVGDRLSGANVLTF.

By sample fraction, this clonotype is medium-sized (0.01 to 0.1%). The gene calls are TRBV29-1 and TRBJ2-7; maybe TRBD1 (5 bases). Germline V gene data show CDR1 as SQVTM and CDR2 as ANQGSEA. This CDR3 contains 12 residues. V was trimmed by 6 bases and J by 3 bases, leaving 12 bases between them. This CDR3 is CSVETVNYEQYF. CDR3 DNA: TGCAGCGTGGAGACAGTAAACTACGAGCAGTACTTC.

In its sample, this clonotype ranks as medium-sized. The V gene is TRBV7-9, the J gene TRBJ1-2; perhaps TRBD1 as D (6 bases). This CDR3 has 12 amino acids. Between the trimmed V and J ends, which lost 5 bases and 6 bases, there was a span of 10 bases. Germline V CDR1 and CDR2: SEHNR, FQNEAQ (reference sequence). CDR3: CASSLWGHGYTF. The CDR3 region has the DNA TGTGCCAGCAGCCTTTGGGGGCATGGCTACACCTTC.

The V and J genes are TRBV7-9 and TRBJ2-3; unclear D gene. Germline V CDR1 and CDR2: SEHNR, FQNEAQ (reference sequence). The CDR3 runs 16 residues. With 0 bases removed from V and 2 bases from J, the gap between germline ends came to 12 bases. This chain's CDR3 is CASSLAVQVHTDTQYF. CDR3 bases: TGTGCCAGCAGCTTAGCGGTCCAGGTTCACACAGATACGCAGTATTTT.

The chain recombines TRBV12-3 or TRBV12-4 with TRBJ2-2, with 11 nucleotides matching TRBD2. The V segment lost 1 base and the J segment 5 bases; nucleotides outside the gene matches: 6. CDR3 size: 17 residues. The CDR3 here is CASSLETSGIVTGELFF. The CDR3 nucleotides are TGTGCCAGCAGTTTAGAGACTAGCGGGATCGTAACCGGGGAGCTGTTTTTT.

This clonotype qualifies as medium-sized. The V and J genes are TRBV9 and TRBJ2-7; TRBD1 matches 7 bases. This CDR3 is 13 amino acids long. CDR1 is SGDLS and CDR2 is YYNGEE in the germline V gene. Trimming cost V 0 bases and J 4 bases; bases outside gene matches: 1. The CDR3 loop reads CASSVEQGYEQYF. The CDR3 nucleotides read TGTGCCAGCAGCGTAGAACAGGGGTACGAGCAGTACTTC. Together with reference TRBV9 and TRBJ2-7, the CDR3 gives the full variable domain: DSGVTQTPKHLITATGQRVTLRCSPRSGDLSVYWYQQSLDQGLQFLIQYYNGEERAKGNILERFSAQQFPDLHSELNLSSLELGDSALYFCASSVEQGYEQYFGPGTRLTVT.

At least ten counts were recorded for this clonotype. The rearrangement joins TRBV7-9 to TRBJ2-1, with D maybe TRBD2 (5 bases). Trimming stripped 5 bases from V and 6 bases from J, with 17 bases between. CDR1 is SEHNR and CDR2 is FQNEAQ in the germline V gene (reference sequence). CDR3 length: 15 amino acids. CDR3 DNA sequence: TGTGCCAGCAGCCCAAAGCGGAGACGGGGCAATGAGCAGTTCTTC. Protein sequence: CASSPKRRRGNEQFF.

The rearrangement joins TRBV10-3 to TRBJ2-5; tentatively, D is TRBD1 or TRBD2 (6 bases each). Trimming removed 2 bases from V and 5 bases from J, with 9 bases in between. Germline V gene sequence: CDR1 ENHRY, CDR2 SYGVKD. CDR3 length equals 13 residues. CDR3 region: CAISETGTETQYF. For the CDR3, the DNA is TGTGCCATCAGTGAGACAGGGACTGAGACCCAGTACTTC.

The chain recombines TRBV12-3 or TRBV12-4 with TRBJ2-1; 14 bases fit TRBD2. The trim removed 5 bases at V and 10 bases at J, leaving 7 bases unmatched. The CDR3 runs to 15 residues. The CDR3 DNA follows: TGTGCCAGCAGTCCGAGACTAGCGGGAGGGGAAGAGCAGTTCTTC. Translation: CASSPRLAGGEEQFF.

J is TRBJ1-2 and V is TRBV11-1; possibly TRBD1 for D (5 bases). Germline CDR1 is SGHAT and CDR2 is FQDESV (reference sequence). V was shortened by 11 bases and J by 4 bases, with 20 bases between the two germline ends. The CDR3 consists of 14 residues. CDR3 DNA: TGTGCCTTCTGTCCCGGGACGTCTGGCTATGGCTACACCTTC. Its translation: CAFCPGTSGYGYTF.